This T cell receptor (beta chain) was profiled in a study of T cell clones after liver transplantation. Study findings and constraints: Low donor cell numbers restricted donor-reactive repertoire measurement in a couple of subjects.

As for this clone: Its target is unknown.

Measured with immunoSEQ multiplex PCR; TCRdb has only the in-frame clones, and not every one. The sample lists around 110,000 clones; just over 90% were seen once. The TCR was taken from a human patient who received a liver transplant. A subset of T cells may come from the graft donor. Sequenced material: CD4+ T cells from blood, taken 12 months after liver transplant.

CDR3 loop: CASSLGQRGLYYEQYF. CDR3 nucleotides: TGTGCCAGCAGCTTAGGGCAGAGGGGACTGTACTACGAGCAGTACTTC. The chain recombines TRBV7-2 with TRBJ2-7, with D maybe TRBD2 (6 bases). Germline loops: CDR1 SGHTA, CDR2 FQGNSA. Trimming pared 1 base from V and 3 bases from J, leaving 16 bases between. This CDR3 spans 16 amino acids.